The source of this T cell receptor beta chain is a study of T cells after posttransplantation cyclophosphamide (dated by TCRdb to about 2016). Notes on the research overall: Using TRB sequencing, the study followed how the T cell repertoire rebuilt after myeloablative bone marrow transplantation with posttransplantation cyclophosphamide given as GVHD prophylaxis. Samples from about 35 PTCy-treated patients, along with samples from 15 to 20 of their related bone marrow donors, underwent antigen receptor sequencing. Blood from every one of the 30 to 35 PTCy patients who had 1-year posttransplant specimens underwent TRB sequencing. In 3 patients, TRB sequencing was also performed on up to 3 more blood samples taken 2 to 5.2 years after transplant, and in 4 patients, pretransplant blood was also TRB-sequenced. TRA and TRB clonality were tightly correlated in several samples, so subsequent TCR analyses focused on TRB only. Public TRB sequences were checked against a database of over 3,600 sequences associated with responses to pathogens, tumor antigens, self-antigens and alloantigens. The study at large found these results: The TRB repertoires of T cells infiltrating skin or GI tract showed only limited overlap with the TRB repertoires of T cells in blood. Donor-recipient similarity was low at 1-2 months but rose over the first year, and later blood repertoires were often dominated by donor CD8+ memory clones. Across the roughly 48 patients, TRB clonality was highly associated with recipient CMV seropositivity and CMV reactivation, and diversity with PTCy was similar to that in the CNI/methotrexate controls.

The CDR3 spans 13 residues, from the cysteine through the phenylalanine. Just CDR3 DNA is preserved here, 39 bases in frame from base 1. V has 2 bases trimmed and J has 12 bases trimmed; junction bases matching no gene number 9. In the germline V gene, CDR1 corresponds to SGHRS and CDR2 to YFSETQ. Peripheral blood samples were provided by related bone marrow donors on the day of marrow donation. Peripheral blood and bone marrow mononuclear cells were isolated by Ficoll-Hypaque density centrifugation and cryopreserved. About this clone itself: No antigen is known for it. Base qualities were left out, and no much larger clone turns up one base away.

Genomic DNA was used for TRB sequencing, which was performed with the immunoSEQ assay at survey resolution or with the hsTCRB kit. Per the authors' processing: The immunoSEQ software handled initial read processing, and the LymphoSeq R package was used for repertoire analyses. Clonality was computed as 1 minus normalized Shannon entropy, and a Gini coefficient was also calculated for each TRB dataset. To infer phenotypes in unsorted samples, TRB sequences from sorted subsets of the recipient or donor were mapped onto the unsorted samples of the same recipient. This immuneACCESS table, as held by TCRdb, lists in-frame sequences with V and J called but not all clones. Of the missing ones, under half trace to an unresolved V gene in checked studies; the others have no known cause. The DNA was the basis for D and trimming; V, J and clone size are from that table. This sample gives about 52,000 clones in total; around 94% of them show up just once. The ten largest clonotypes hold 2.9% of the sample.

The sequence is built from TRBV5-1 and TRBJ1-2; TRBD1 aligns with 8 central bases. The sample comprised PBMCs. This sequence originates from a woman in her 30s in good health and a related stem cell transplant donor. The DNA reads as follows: TGCGCCAGCAGCTTACAACAGGGGGGTGGTGACACCTTC. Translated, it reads CASSLQQGGGDTF.